The 20 T cell receptor beta chains reported below all come from one sample, sequenced in a study of cytomegalovirus exposure and HLA in healthy donors (dated by TCRdb to about 2017). Libraries came from the immunoSEQ multiplex PCR assay. The multiplex PCR relied on a mix of 60 forward primers for TCR Vbeta segments and 13 reverse primers for TCR Jbeta segments. Entries here come from immuneACCESS through TCRdb and include only in-frame sequences with V and J called. Some clones fail to appear in such tables; in the studies checked, an unresolved V gene covers under half of the shortfall, and the cause of the remainder is unknown. The sample contains over 150,000 clones, 82% of them found a single time. 0.08% to 0.1% of the sample belongs to the ten largest clones. Sequencing was performed on PBMCs. The source is a boy younger than 10 in good health and CMV-seronegative.

The chain is built from TRBV5-1 and TRBJ2-5; 7 bases are shared with TRBD1. The J call may be in error: the DNA end matches TRBJ2-7 better. Germline CDR1 reads SGHRS; CDR2 reads YFSETQ. This CDR3 has 15 residues. The CDR3 sequence: CASSSTGPGYYEQYF. CDR3 DNA sequence: TGCGCCAGCAGCTCGACAGGGCCGGGATACTACGAGCAGTACTTC.

The chain uses TRBV18 and TRBJ2-6; tentatively, D is TRBD2 (6 bases). Deletions cut 5 bases from V and 0 bases from J, with 11 bases between. Germline V gene sequence: CDR1 KGHSH, CDR2 LQKENI. This CDR3 is 16 amino acids long. Written as DNA, the CDR3 is TGTGCCAGCTCAAGTTATAGCGGCTCTGGGGCCAACGTCCTGACTTTC. It translates to CASSSYSGSGANVLTF.

This chain connects TRBV2 to TRBJ1-3; D ambiguous. V lost 1 base and J lost 7, with 14 bases in between. Germline CDR1 SNHLY, CDR2 FYNNEI. CDR3 length: 15 residues. Here the CDR3 DNA reads TGTGCCAGCAGTGAAGGTCGTCGGAGGTTGAACACCATATATTTT. This encodes CASSEGRRRLNTIYF.

This chain connects TRBV5-5 to TRBJ1-1; TRBD1 might be the D (5 bases). Trimming pared 2 bases from V and 2 bases from J, leaving 10 bases between. The germline gives CDR1 SGHKS, CDR2 YYEKEE (reference sequence). The CDR3 consists of 14 residues. For the CDR3, the DNA is TGTGCCAGCAGCTTAGGACACCATAACACTGAAGCTTTCTTT. Its protein is CASSLGHHNTEAFF.

The J gene is TRBJ1-1, the V gene TRBV7-9; unclear D gene. V was pared by 1 base and J by 10 bases, with 10 bases between. This CDR3 has 12 residues. From germline, CDR1 is SEHNR and CDR2 FQNEAQ (reference sequence). CDR3 residues: CASSLVGVRAFF. CDR3 DNA sequence: TGTGCCAGCAGCTTAGTCGGGGTTAGAGCTTTCTTT.

This clone was counted a few times. The V and J genes are TRBV4-3 and TRBJ2-3; D unclear. The CDR3 runs to 14 residues. V gave up 1 base and J gave up 2 bases, with 7 bases separating them. CDR1 and CDR2 from the germline V gene are LGHNA and YSLEER. CDR3 DNA sequence: TGCGCCAGCAGCCAAGGAGGCGTCACAGATACGCAGTATTTT. Residues: CASSQGGVTDTQYF.

The chain recombines TRBV4-3 with TRBJ2-7, with 14 bases identical to TRBD2. The V gene's germline CDR1 is LGHNA and CDR2 YSLEER. The ends lost 4 bases at V and 2 bases at J; junction bases unmatched: 7. This CDR3 has 17 residues. In nucleotides, the CDR3 is TGCGCCAGCAGCCTCTCGGGACTAGCGGGGGACCCCTACGAGCAGTACTTC. Protein sequence: CASSLSGLAGDPYEQYF.

The chain recombines TRBV28 with TRBJ1-5, with 8 bases that match TRBD1. The germline CDR1 and CDR2 sequences are MDHEN and SYDVKM. Trimming removed 7 bases from V and 7 bases from J; junction bases left unmatched: 6. This CDR3 is 13 amino acids long. DNA for the CDR3: TGTGCCAGCATTCAGGGGGCGAGGCAGCCCCAGCATTTT. The encoded protein is CASIQGARQPQHF.

The chain employs TRBV2 and TRBJ1-1, with D maybe TRBD1 (6 bases). The length of the CDR3 is 14 residues. Trimming took off 8 bases at V and 7 bases at J, with 20 bases between the two ends. Germline CDR1 reads SNHLY; CDR2 reads FYNNEI. In nucleotides, the CDR3 is TGTGCCAGCCGTTTTGACAGGACGTTCAGTGAAGCTTTCTTT. As protein: CASRFDRTFSEAFF.

V is TRBV4-3 and J is TRBJ2-7; 11 bases line up with TRBD2. The CDR3 loop spans 16 amino acids. Germline assignment: CDR1 LGHNA and CDR2 YSLEER. V lost 3 bases to trimming and J lost 2 bases; unmatched junction nucleotides: 6. CDR3 in DNA: TGCGCCAGCAGCCAGGAGACTAGCGGGGAAACCTACGAGCAGTACTTC. Translating it yields CASSQETSGETYEQYF.

V is TRBV7-2 and J is TRBJ2-7; D is perhaps TRBD2 (7 bases). Germline V CDR1 and CDR2: SGHTA, FQGNSA. The CDR3 has 15 residues. Deletions cut 5 bases from V and 7 bases from J, with 21 bases between. The CDR3 nucleotides read TGTGCCAGCAGCGTCATATTTCGGGGGGCGGGGGAGCAGTACTTC. It specifies CASSVIFRGAGEQYF.

This chain connects TRBV5-1 to TRBJ2-1, with 10 bases that match TRBD2. This CDR3 is built from 14 residues. Trimming at V came to 2 bases and at J to 5 bases, leaving 1 base not matched to a gene. The germline V gene has CDR1 SGHRS and CDR2 YFSETQ. CDR3 bases: TGCGCCAGCAGCTTCCTAGCGGGGGACAATGAGCAGTTCTTC. Protein sequence: CASSFLAGDNEQFF.

The rearrangement links TRBV29-1 to TRBJ2-2, with 7 bases lining up with TRBD1. The CDR3 is 13 residues long. The junction had 1 base not matched to a gene; V was cut back by 0 bases and J by 6 bases. In germline, CDR1 is SQVTM, CDR2 ANQGSEA. The CDR3 region is CSVEDRGSGELFF. CDR3 in DNA: TGCAGCGTTGAAGACAGGGGGTCCGGGGAGCTGTTTTTT.

As regards this clone: A junction boundary mismatches the germline segment, possibly from a read error. This specimen includes other DNA sequences encoding the same CDR3. The chain recombines TRBV2 with TRBJ1-1; the match to TRBD1 covers 7 bases. The CDR3 is 16 amino acids. Germline V lookup: CDR1 SNHLY, CDR2 FYNNEI. CDR3 DNA sequence: TGTGCCAGCAGGGCACAGGGGTGGGACATGAACACTGAGGCTTTCTTT. This translates into CASRAQGWDMNTEAFF.

This sequence joins TRBV12-5 and TRBJ2-1, with 8 bases fitting TRBD1. Germline V gene sequence: CDR1 LGHNT, CDR2 FRNRAP. The CDR3 consists of 13 residues. V shed 2 bases and J 8 bases; nucleotides not matched to a gene: 2. The CDR3 nucleotides read TGTGCTAGTGGTTTGTCAGGGGGCGATGAGCAGTTCTTC. Protein: CASGLSGGDEQFF.

The V and J genes are TRBV18 and TRBJ2-5; 7 bases align to TRBD2. Trimming cost V 3 bases and J 0 bases; bases outside gene matches: 4. Germline lookup yields CDR1 KGHSH and CDR2 LQKENI. The CDR3 consists of 15 residues. This chain's CDR3 is CASSPNRGDQETQYF. CDR3 DNA: TGTGCCAGCTCACCTAATCGGGGGGACCAAGAGACCCAGTACTTC.

The chain recombines TRBV6-5 with TRBJ2-3; tentatively, D is TRBD2 (6 bases). In germline, CDR1 is MNHEY, CDR2 SVGAGI. This CDR3 comprises 14 residues. V lost 2 bases and J lost 2, with 8 bases in between. The CDR3 DNA is TGTGCCAGCAGTTACCGGGGGACCACAGATACGCAGTATTTT. Amino acid sequence: CASSYRGTTDTQYF.

Details on this clone: This CDR3 is also generated by other DNA sequences in the sample. The V call is TRBV27, the J call TRBJ2-7; D not resolved. Trimming removed 0 bases at V and 3 bases at J, with 6 bases between. The CDR3 is 13 residues long. CDR1 MNHEY and CDR2 SMNVEV come from the germline V gene (reference sequence). In DNA form, the CDR3 reads TGTGCCAGCAGTTTATCCGAGGACTACGAGCAGTACTTC. It encodes CASSLSEDYEQYF.

The J gene is TRBJ1-1, the V gene TRBV7-2; D call uncertain. Germline V gives CDR1 SGHTA, CDR2 FQGNSA. V lost 6 bases and J lost 5, with 22 bases in between. This CDR3 is 16 amino acids long. CDR3 region: CASSLPLDPGGTEAFF. For the CDR3, the DNA is TGTGCCAGCAGTTTACCCCTCGATCCTGGAGGGACTGAAGCTTTCTTT.

The chain has TRBV2 and TRBJ2-1, with a weak D call TRBD1 (6 bases). Germline CDR1 and CDR2: SNHLY and FYNNEI. The CDR3 has 16 amino acids. V was pared by 0 bases and J by 7 bases, with 16 bases between. The chain's CDR3 is CASSEASPGTRNEQFF. The CDR3 DNA is TGTGCCAGCAGTGAAGCGAGTCCCGGGACAAGGAATGAGCAGTTCTTC.